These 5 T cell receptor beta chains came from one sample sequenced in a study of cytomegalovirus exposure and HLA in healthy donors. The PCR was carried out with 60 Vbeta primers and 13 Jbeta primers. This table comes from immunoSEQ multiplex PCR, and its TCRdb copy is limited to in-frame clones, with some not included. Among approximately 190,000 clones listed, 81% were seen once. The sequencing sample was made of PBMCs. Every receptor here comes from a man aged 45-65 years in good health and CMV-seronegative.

The CDR3 DNA reads TGTGCCAGCAGCCCCTTATCGAACACCGGGGAGCTGTTTTTT. It is translated as CASSPLSNTGELFF. The V and J genes are TRBV5-6 and TRBJ2-2; the D is unclear. Trimming took off 4 bases at V and 0 bases at J, with 7 bases between the two ends. Germline loops: CDR1 SGHDT, CDR2 YYEEEE. This CDR3 contains 14 residues.

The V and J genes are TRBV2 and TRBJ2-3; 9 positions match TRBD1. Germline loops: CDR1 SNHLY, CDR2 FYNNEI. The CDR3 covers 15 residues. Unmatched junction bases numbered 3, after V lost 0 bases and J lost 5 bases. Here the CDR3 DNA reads TGTGCCAGCAGTGAAGCGGGGACAGGGCGAGATACGCAGTATTTT. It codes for CASSEAGTGRDTQYF. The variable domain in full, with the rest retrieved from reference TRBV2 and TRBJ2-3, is EPEVTQTPSHQVTQMGQEVILRCVPISNHLYFYWYRQILGQKVEFLVSFYNNEISEKSEIFDDQFSVERPDGSNFTLKIRSTKLEDSAMYFCASSEAGTGRDTQYFGPGTRLTVL.

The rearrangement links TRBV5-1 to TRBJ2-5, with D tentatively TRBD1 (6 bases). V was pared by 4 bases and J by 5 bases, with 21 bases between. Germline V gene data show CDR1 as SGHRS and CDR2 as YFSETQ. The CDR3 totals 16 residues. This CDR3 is CASSPSPTGPSETQYF. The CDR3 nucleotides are TGCGCCAGCAGCCCGAGCCCGACAGGTCCGAGCGAGACCCAGTACTTC.

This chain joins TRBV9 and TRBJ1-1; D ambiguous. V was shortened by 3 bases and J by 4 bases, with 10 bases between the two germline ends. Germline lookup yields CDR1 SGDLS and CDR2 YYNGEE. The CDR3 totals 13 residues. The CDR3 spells CASSGEEGTEAFF. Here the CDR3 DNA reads TGTGCCAGCAGCGGGGAGGAGGGCACTGAAGCTTTCTTT.

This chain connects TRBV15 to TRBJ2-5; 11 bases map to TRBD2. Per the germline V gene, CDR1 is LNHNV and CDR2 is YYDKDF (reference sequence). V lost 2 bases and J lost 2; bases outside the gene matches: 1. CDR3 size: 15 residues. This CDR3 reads CATSRSSGGQETQYF. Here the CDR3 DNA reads TGTGCCACCAGCAGATCTAGCGGGGGGCAAGAGACCCAGTACTTC.